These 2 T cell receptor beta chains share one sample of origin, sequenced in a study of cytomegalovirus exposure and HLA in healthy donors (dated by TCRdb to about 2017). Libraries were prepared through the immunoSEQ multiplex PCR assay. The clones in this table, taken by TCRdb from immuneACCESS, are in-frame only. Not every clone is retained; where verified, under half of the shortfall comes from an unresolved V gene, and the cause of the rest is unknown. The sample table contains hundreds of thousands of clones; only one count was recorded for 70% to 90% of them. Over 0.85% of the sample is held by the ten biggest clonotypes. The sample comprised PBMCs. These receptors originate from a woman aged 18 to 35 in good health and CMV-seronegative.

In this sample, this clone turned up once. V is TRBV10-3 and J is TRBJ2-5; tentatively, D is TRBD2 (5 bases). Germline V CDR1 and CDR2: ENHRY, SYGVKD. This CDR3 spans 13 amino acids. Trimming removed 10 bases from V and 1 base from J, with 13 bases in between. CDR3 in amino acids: CATKRGSQETQYF. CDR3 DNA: TGTGCCACCAAGAGAGGGTCCCAAGAGACCCAGTACTTC.

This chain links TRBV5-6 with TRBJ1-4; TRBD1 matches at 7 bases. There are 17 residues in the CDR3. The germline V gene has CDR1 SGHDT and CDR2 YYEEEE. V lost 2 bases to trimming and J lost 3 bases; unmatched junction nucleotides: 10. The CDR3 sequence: CASSFGTASFSNEKLFF. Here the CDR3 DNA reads TGTGCCAGCAGCTTCGGGACAGCCAGTTTCTCTAATGAAAAACTGTTTTTT.